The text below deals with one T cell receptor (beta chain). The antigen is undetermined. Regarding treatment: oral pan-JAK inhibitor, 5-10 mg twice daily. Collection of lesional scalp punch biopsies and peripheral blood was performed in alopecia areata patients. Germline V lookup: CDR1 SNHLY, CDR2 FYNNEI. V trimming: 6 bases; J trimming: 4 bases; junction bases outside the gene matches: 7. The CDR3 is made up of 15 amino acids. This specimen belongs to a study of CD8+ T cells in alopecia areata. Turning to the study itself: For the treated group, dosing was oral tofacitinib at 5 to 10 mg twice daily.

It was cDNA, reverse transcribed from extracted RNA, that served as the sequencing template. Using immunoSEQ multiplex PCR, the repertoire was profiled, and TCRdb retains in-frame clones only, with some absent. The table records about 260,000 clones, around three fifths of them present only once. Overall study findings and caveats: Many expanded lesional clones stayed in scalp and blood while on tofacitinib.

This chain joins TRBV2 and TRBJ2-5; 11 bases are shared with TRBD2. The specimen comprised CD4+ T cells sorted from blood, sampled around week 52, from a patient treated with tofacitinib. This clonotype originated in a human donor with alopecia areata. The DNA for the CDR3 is TGTGCCAGCAGGCTAGCGGGGGGCCGGAGAGAGACCCAGTACTTC. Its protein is CASRLAGGRRETQYF.